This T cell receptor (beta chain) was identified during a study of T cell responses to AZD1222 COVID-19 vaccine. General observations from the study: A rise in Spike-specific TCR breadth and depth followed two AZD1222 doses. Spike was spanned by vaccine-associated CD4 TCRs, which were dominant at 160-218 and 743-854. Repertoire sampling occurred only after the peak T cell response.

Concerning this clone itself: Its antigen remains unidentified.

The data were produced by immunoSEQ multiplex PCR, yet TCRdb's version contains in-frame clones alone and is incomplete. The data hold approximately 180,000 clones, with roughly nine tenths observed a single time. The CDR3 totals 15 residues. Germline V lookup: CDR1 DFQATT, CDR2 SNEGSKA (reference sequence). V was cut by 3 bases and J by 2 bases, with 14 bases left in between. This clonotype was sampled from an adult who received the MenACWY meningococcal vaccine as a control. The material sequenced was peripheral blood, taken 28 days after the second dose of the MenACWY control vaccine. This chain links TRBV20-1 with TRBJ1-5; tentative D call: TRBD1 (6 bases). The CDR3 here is CSASWGAAGNQPQHF. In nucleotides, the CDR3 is TGCAGTGCTAGTTGGGGGGCCGCCGGCAATCAGCCCCAGCATTTT.